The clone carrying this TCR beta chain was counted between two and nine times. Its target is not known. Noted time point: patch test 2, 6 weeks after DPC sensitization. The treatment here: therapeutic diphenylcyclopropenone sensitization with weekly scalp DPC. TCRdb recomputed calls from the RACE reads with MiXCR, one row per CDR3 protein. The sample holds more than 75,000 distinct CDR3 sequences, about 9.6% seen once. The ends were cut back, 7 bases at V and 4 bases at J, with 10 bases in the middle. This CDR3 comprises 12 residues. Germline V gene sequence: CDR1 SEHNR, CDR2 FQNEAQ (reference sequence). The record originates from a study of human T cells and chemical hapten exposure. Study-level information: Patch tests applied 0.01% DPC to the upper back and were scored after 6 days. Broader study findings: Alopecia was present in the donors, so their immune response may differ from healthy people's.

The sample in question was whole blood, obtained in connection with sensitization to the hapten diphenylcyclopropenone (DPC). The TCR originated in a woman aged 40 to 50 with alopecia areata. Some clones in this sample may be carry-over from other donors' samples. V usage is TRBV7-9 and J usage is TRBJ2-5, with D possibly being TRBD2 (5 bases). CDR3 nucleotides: TGTGCCAGCAATGGCGGAGGAGAGACCCAGTACTTC. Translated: CASNGGGETQYF.